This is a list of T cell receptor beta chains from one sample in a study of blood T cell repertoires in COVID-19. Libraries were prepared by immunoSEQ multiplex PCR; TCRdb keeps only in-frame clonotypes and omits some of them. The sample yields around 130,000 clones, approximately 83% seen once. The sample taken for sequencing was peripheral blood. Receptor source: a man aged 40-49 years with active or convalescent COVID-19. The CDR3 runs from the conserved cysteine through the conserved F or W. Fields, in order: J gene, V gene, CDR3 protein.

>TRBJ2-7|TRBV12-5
CASGLLGDYEQYF
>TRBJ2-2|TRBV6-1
CASSEVDRGYTGELFF
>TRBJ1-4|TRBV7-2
CASSWTKTNEKLFF
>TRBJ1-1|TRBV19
CASSRMGGTDTEAFF
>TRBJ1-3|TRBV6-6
CASRRFQAGNTIYF
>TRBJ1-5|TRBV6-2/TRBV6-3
CASSYRRTGTGNQPQHF
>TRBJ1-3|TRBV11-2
CASSLGSGNTIYF
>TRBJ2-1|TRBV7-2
CASSQTSGVENEQFF
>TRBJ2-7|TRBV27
CASSLSGGSYEQYF
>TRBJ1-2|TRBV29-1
CSVEGVAWGRHGYTF
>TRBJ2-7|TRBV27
CASSLKGAYEQYF
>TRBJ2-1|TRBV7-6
CASSSSTSGGYNEQFF
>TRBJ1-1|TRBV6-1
CASSEAMRAEAFF
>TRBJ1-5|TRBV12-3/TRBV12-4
CASSLRGVQPQHF
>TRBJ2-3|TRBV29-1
CSVEDQLAGGQDTQYF
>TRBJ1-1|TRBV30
CAWSRGQSYTEAFF
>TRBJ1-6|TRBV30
CAFQDRASSPLHF
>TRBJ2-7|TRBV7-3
CASSLGTGPAGEQYF
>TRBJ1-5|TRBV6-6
CASSYSGGTLNQPQHF
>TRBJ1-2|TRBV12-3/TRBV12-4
CASSSEGYGYTF
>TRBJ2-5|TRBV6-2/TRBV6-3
CASSPSSSGGYETQYF
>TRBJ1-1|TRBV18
CASSLSGTGGTEAFF